What follows are 29 T cell receptor beta chains derived from one specimen sequenced in a study of OX40 agonist ivuxolimab in advanced cancers. Receptor amplification or capture employed the immunoSEQ multiplex PCR assay. The immuneACCESS repertoire file appears here via TCRdb, limited to in-frame rearrangements. These files lack a portion of the clones; in checked studies, under half of the deficit traces to unresolved V genes, and the cause of the others is not known. The sample table lists tens of thousands of clones, about 91% of them with a count of one. The top ten clones comprise about an eighth of the sample. Here the sequenced sample was CD4+ or CD8+ T cells sorted from blood, taken in a trial of the OX40 agonist ivuxolimab. The receptors stem from an adult with an advanced solid tumor such as melanoma, head and neck, liver or kidney cancer.

In this sample, this clone is medium-sized. The V and J genes are TRBV19 and TRBJ1-5; possible D gene TRBD1, 6 bases. This CDR3 is built from 13 residues. Trimming pared 5 bases from V and 8 bases from J, leaving 13 bases between. The germline V gene encodes CDR1 LNHDA and CDR2 SQIVND (reference sequence). The CDR3 reads CASSWGHPKPQHF. Written as DNA, the CDR3 is TGTGCCAGTAGTTGGGGACATCCGAAGCCCCAGCATTTT. Looking up the rest from reference TRBV19 and TRBJ1-5 gives the full variable domain: DGGITQSPKYLFRKEGQNVTLSCEQNLNHDAMYWYRQDPGQGLRLIYYSQIVNDFQKGDIAEGYSVSREKKESFPLTVTSAQKNPTAFYLCASSWGHPKPQHFGDGTRLSIL.

The V gene is TRBV25-1, the J gene TRBJ1-1, with unresolved D. From germline, CDR1 is MGHDK and CDR2 SYGVNS. Deletions cut 4 bases from V and 8 bases from J, with 11 bases between. There are 12 residues in the CDR3. The CDR3 reads CASSVNTWEAFF. DNA for the CDR3: TGTGCCAGCAGTGTAAATACCTGGGAAGCTTTCTTT.

The chain is built from TRBV19 and TRBJ2-7; D is ambiguous. The length of the CDR3 is 15 residues. Germline CDR1 reads LNHDA; CDR2 reads SQIVND (reference sequence). The V end was cut by 1 base, the J end by 2 bases, with 12 bases between. As DNA, the CDR3 is TGTGCCAGTAGTATAGCAGCCGACGGAACCTACGAGCAGTACTTC. Protein product: CASSIAADGTYEQYF.

The CDR3 region has the DNA TGTGCCAGCAGTCCAGGACAGGGCGGAAAACTGTTTTTT. Translation gives CASSPGQGGKLFF. The chain couples TRBV27 to TRBJ1-4; 8 positions match TRBD1. Trimming took 5 bases from V and 10 from J; bases not matched to a gene: 6. This CDR3 comprises 13 residues. Germline loops: CDR1 MNHEY, CDR2 SMNVEV (reference sequence).

The chain combines TRBV6-6 with TRBJ2-7; D gene ambiguous. The CDR3 has 12 residues. The V gene's germline CDR1 is MNHNY and CDR2 SVGAGI (reference sequence). The germline V and J ends were trimmed by 9 bases and 3 bases, with 12 bases remaining between them. This CDR3 is CASLGLDYEQYF. The DNA of the CDR3 is TGTGCCAGTTTAGGGCTAGACTACGAGCAGTACTTC.

The J gene is TRBJ2-2, the V gene TRBV4-1; 7 bases agree with TRBD1. Germline CDR1 MGHRA, CDR2 YSYEKL. The CDR3 has 15 amino acids. V trimming: 0 bases; J trimming: 7 bases; junction bases outside the gene matches: 5. The CDR3 DNA reads TGCGCCAGCAGCCAAGATAGGGGGCTCAGCGGGGAGCTGTTTTTT. Amino acids: CASSQDRGLSGELFF.

V is TRBV6-5 and J is TRBJ2-1, with 7 bases identical to TRBD1. Losses at the gene ends were 4 bases for V and 10 bases for J; bases not matched to a gene: 7. This CDR3 is built from 13 residues. Germline CDR1 MNHEY, CDR2 SVGAGI. The CDR3 bases are TGTGCCAGCAGTTTCGACAGGGTAGGCGAGCAGTTCTTC. Residues: CASSFDRVGEQFF.

The chain combines TRBV11-2 with TRBJ2-5; D gene unclear. CDR3 length: 17 amino acids. Germline V gives CDR1 SGHAT, CDR2 FQNNGV. The V end lost 5 bases, the J end lost 2 bases, and 21 bases lay between the germline ends. The CDR3 loop reads CASSPLLSRPGQETQYF. The CDR3 DNA reads TGTGCCAGCAGCCCTCTACTCTCTCGACCCGGGCAAGAGACCCAGTACTTC.

The CDR3 here is CAISDGGLSYEQYF. CDR3 coding DNA: TGTGCCATCAGTGACGGGGGGCTCTCCTACGAGCAGTACTTC. The chain links TRBV10-3 to TRBJ2-7, with a tentative D call TRBD2 (7 bases). The V end lost 3 bases, the J end lost 0 bases, and 9 bases lay between the germline ends. CDR3 length: 14 residues. CDR1 is ENHRY and CDR2 is SYGVKD in the germline V gene.

The V gene is TRBV6-5, the J gene TRBJ2-1; D ambiguous. CDR1 MNHEY and CDR2 SVGAGI come from the germline V gene. The CDR3 contains 12 residues. V lost 6 bases and J 8 bases, leaving 11 bases between the germline ends. This CDR3 is CASRPPGHEQFF. Here the CDR3 DNA reads TGTGCCAGCAGGCCTCCTGGGCATGAGCAGTTCTTC.

The V and J genes are TRBV27 and TRBJ1-1; D uncertain. Germline V CDR1 and CDR2: MNHEY, SMNVEV (reference sequence). The CDR3 has 15 amino acids. Trimming removed 2 bases at V and 0 bases at J, with 10 bases between. The CDR3 loop reads CASSLAGPLNTEAFF. The CDR3 DNA is TGTGCCAGCAGTTTAGCAGGACCTTTGAACACTGAAGCTTTCTTT.

V gene TRBV6-6 combines with J gene TRBJ1-6; D unresolved. V lost 7 bases, J lost 2 bases, and 12 bases lay in between. Germline values: CDR1 MNHNY, CDR2 SVGAGI (reference sequence). This CDR3 has 15 amino acids. The chain's CDR3 is CASTLTSPYNSPLHF. The CDR3 DNA sequence: TGTGCCAGCACCCTTACCAGCCCCTATAATTCACCCCTCCACTTT.

This chain links TRBV15 with TRBJ2-3; D gene uncertain. This CDR3 spans 15 amino acids. Trimming shortened V by 1 base and J by 4 bases, and 12 bases separated the two germline ends. Germline CDR1 reads LNHNV; CDR2 reads YYDKDF (reference sequence). This chain's CDR3 is CATSRALVFPDTQYF. CDR3 bases: TGTGCCACCAGCAGAGCACTTGTTTTTCCAGATACGCAGTATTTT.

The V gene is TRBV19, the J gene TRBJ2-5; 9 bases fit TRBD2. This CDR3 is 16 amino acids long. Germline V CDR1 and CDR2: LNHDA, SQIVND (reference sequence). V was pared by 3 bases and J by 1 base, with 6 bases of the junction left unmatched. The chain's CDR3 is CASSITSGGSQETQYF. DNA of the CDR3: TGTGCCAGTAGTATTACGAGCGGGGGGTCCCAAGAGACCCAGTACTTC. The entire variable domain, with the rest obtained from reference TRBV19 and TRBJ2-5, is as follows: DGGITQSPKYLFRKEGQNVTLSCEQNLNHDAMYWYRQDPGQGLRLIYYSQIVNDFQKGDIAEGYSVSREKKESFPLTVTSAQKNPTAFYLCASSITSGGSQETQYFGPGTRLLVL.

V usage is TRBV9 and J usage is TRBJ1-3; a possible D gene is TRBD1 (6 bases). Trimming pared 4 bases from V and 4 bases from J, leaving 12 bases between. The germline V gene encodes CDR1 SGDLS and CDR2 YYNGEE. The CDR3 sequence is 14 residues long. CDR3 protein: CASSTGQLGNTIYF. The CDR3 region has the DNA TGTGCCAGCAGCACCGGACAGCTGGGAAACACCATATATTTT.

V and J are TRBV28 and TRBJ2-5, with D perhaps TRBD1 (6 bases). CDR3 length: 14 residues. Germline V gives CDR1 MDHEN, CDR2 SYDVKM. V was shortened by 1 base and J by 6 bases, with 12 bases between the two germline ends. The CDR3 reads CASSLSGTTKTQYF. The CDR3, as DNA: TGTGCCAGCAGTTTATCCGGGACAACAAAGACCCAGTACTTC.

The chain links TRBV4-1 to TRBJ2-7; perhaps TRBD1 as D (5 bases). The CDR3 runs 16 residues. Germline loops: CDR1 MGHRA, CDR2 YSYEKL. The V and J ends lost 0 bases and 2 bases respectively, with 14 bases between them. CDR3 DNA: TGCGCCAGCAGCCAAGAGATACTGACAGATACCTACGAGCAGTACTTC. Translation gives CASSQEILTDTYEQYF.

The V call is TRBV29-1, the J call TRBJ2-5; 8 bases are a match to TRBD2. This CDR3 region has 11 residues. J gave up 6 bases and V 5 bases, and 2 bases lay outside the gene matches. Germline-derived CDR1 and CDR2 are SQVTM and ANQGSEA. The CDR3, as DNA: TGCAGCGTTAGCGGGAGTCAGACCCAGTACTTC. This translates into CSVSGSQTQYF. Combining the CDR3 with reference TRBV29-1 and TRBJ2-5 gives the whole variable domain SAVISQKPSRDICQRGTSLTIQCQVDSQVTMMFWYRQQPGQSLTLIATANQGSEATYESGFVIDKFPISRPNLTFSTLTVSNMSPEDSSIYLCSVSGSQTQYFGPGTRLLVL.

J is TRBJ2-7 and V is TRBV7-9; 8 bases fit TRBD1. Trimming took 3 bases from V and 6 from J; bases not matched to a gene: 13. The CDR3 totals 16 residues. Germline CDR1 reads SEHNR; CDR2 reads FQNEAQ (reference sequence). CDR3 residues: CASSFFPDRDMGEQYF. In DNA, the CDR3 is TGTGCCAGCAGCTTTTTCCCGGACAGGGATATGGGCGAGCAGTACTTC.

The rearrangement uses TRBV27 and TRBJ2-5, with D unclear. Germline V gene data show CDR1 as MNHEY and CDR2 as SMNVEV (reference sequence). CDR3 size: 14 residues. V was shortened by 5 bases and J by 2 bases, with 12 bases between the two germline ends. The CDR3 region is CASSDRWGQETQYF. CDR3 DNA sequence: TGTGCCAGCAGTGATAGGTGGGGTCAAGAGACCCAGTACTTC.

This chain links TRBV4-3 with TRBJ1-1, with D unresolved. The V gene's germline CDR1 is LGHNA and CDR2 YSLEER. The CDR3 consists of 11 residues. V lost 3 bases, J lost 5 bases, and 4 bases lay in between. The CDR3 sequence: CASSQGTEAFF. The CDR3 DNA sequence: TGCGCCAGCAGCCAGGGGACTGAAGCTTTCTTT.

The CDR3 nucleotides are TGCGCCAGCAGCCAAGGTGTGACAGCTCAAGAGACCCAGTACTTC. Protein: CASSQGVTAQETQYF. The chain is built from TRBV4-1 and TRBJ2-5, with D maybe TRBD1 (5 bases). Germline CDR1 and CDR2: MGHRA and YSYEKL. This CDR3 has 15 residues. The germline V and J ends were trimmed by 1 base and 2 bases, with 11 bases remaining between them.

The chain links TRBV7-2 to TRBJ2-1; a possible D gene is TRBD2 (6 bases). CDR1 and CDR2 (germline): SGHTA, FQGNSA. V was pared by 5 bases and J by 3 bases, with 8 bases between. The CDR3 has 13 amino acids. CDR3 coding DNA: TGTGCCAGCAGCGGGGGGAGCTACAATGAGCAGTTCTTC. This codes for CASSGGSYNEQFF.

This chain links TRBV21-1 with TRBJ1-5; whether TRBD1, the table's D call, matches the DNA was not checked. TRBV21-1 is labeled a pseudogene. The CDR3 loop spans 15 amino acids. CDR3 amino acids: CASSKDRPSNQPQHF. The CDR3 region has the DNA TGTGCCAGCAGCAAGGACAGACCTAGCAATCAGCCCCAGCATTTT.

V gene TRBV6-5 combines with J gene TRBJ2-5, with TRBD2 as a possible D gene (6 bases). The germline gives CDR1 MNHEY, CDR2 SVGAGI. The V and J ends lost 5 bases and 5 bases respectively, with 18 bases between them. The CDR3 is 15 residues long. The CDR3 nucleotides are TGTGCCAGCAGTCCCCCGGGAGATTGGGGGGAGACCCAGTACTTC. Protein: CASSPPGDWGETQYF.

This clone ranks as medium-sized (0.01 to 0.1%). J is TRBJ1-1 and V is TRBV9; the D is unclear. The V gene lost 0 bases and the J gene lost 1 base, with 4 bases spanning the gap. Germline CDR1 reads SGDLS; CDR2 reads YYNGEE. The CDR3 has 13 amino acids. The CDR3 nucleotides are TGTGCCAGCAGCGTAGGATGGAACACTGAAGCTTTCTTT. Translating it yields CASSVGWNTEAFF.

The J gene is TRBJ2-1, the V gene TRBV29-1; 7 nucleotides line up with TRBD1. With 6 bases clipped from V and 5 bases from J, the junction kept 4 bases outside the gene matches. Germline CDR1 is SQVTM and CDR2 is ANQGSEA. The CDR3 has 12 amino acids. CDR3 sequence (DNA): TGCAGCGTGGGGGACAGTAACAATGAGCAGTTCTTC. This gives the protein CSVGDSNNEQFF.

The chain combines TRBV4-1 with TRBJ1-2; D remains ambiguous. CDR3 length equals 14 residues. Trimming removed 0 bases from V and 4 bases from J, with 9 bases in between. Germline CDR1 MGHRA, CDR2 YSYEKL. CDR3 DNA: TGCGCCAGCAGCCAAGACCTGGGGAGCTATGGCTACACCTTC. Translating gives CASSQDLGSYGYTF.

The genes are TRBV4-1 and TRBJ2-5; maybe TRBD1 (5 bases). Between the trimmed V and J ends, which lost 5 bases and 0 bases, there was a span of 10 bases. The CDR3 has 14 amino acids. CDR1 is MGHRA, CDR2 YSYEKL, per germline. In DNA, the CDR3 is TGCGCCAGCAGCATACACAGGTACCAAGAGACCCAGTACTTC. Encoded protein: CASSIHRYQETQYF.